This TCR beta chain was profiled in a study of blood T cell repertoires in COVID-19. Study context: Nucleic acid was either cDNA or gDNA, and it came from T cells, B-cell-depleted T cells, or PBMCs.

Followed over time, Seattle patients had been enrolled while infection was active. Produced via immunoSEQ multiplex PCR; TCRdb's table is partial and in-frame only. The sample has roughly 250,000 clones; 70% to 90% are singletons. V shed 3 bases and J shed 1 base, with 23 bases lying between them. Germline CDR1 and CDR2: SGHTS and YDEGEE. The CDR3 contains 19 residues. The TCR comes from a woman aged 25 to 39 with COVID-19, enrolled during active disease. Sequenced material: peripheral blood. The chain links TRBV5-8 to TRBJ2-1; D might be TRBD1 (6 bases). CDR3 nucleotides: TGTGCCAGCAGCTGGGGGAGTGTACAGGGAATAAATTCCTACAATGAGCAGTTCTTC. Its translation is CASSWGSVQGINSYNEQFF. The entire variable domain, with the rest obtained from reference TRBV5-8 and TRBJ2-1, is as follows: EAGVTQSPTHLIKTRGQQATLRCSPISGHTSVYWYQQALGLGLQFLLWYDEGEERNRGNFPPRFSGRQFPNYSSELNVNALELEDSALYLCASSWGSVQGINSYNEQFFGPGTRLTVL.